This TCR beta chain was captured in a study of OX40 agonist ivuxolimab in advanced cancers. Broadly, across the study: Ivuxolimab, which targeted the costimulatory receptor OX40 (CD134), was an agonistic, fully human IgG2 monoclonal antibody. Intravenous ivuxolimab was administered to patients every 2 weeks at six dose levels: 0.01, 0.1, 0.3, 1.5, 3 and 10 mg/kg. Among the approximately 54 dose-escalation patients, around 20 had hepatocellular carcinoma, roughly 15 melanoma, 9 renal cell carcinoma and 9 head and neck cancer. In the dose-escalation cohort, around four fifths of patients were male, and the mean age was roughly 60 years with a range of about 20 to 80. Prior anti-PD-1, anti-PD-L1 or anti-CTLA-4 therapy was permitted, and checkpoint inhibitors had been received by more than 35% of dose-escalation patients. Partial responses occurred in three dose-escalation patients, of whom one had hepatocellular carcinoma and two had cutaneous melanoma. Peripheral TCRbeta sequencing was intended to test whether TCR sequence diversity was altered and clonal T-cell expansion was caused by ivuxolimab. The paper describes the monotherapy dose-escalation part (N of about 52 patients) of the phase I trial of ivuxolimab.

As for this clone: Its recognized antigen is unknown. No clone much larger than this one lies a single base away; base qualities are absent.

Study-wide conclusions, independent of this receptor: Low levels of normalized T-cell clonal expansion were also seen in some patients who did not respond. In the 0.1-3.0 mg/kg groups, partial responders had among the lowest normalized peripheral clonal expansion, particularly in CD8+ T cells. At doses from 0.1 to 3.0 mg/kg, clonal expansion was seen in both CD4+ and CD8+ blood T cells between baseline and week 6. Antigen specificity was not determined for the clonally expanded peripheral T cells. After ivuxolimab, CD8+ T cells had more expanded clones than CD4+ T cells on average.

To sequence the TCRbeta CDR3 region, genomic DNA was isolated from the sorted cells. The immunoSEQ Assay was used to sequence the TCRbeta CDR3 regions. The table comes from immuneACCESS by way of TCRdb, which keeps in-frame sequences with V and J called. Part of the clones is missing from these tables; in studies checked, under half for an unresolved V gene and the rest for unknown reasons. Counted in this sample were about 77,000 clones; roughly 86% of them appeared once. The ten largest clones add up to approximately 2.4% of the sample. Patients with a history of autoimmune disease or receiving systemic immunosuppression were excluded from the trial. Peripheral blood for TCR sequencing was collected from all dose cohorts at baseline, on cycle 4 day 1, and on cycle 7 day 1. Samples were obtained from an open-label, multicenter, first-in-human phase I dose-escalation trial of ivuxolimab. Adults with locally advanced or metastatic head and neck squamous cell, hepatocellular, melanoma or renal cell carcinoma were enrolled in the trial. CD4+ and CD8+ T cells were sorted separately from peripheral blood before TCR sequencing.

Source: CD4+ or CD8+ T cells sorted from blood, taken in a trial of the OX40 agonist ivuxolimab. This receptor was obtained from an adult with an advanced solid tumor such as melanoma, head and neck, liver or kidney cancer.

The DNA sequence follows: TGTGCCTGGATAAGTTGGCGATCTAAGACCCAGTACTTC. It encodes CAWISWRSKTQYF. The rearrangement combines TRBV30 with TRBJ2-5, with the D gene not confidently named. The germline V gene (reference sequence) sets CDR1 to GTSNPN and CDR2 to SVGIG. The trim is 4 bases for V and 6 bases for J, with a gap of 15 bases between the germline ends. From the cysteine up to the phenylalanine, the CDR3 has a length of 13 residues. Only the CDR3 region is kept as DNA, spanning 39 bases read in frame from base 1.